The clone carrying this T cell receptor beta chain was picked up one time. The sample originates from a study of blood T cell repertoires in COVID-19. Authors' processing steps: For nucleated cells, counts were estimated from reference gene primer amplification. Using immunoSEQ multiplex PCR, the repertoire was profiled, and TCRdb retains in-frame clones only, with some absent. The V and J calls and clone size were taken over from that table, and D and trimming were inferred from the DNA. Among roughly 260,000 clones listed, roughly 90% were seen once. Losses at the gene ends were 1 base for V and 8 bases for J; bases not matched to a gene: 4. Per germline, CDR1 MGHRA and CDR2 YSYEKL. This CDR3 comprises 14 residues.

Sample: PBMCs or T cells enriched from blood (not recorded which). The source is a woman aged 30 to 39 with acute COVID-19. The chain has TRBV4-1 and TRBJ1-2; 10 bases map to TRBD1. CDR3 amino acids: CASSQGDRGQGYTF. The CDR3 nucleotides read TGCGCCAGCAGCCAAGGAGACAGGGGGCAAGGCTACACCTTC.